This TCR beta chain was sequenced during a study of CD8 T cells in Susac syndrome. Germline CDR1 and CDR2: SGHDN and FVKESK. Losses at the gene ends were 4 bases for V and 5 bases for J; bases not matched to a gene: 6. This CDR3 contains 14 residues. RNA, at about 0.5 to 1 ug, was reverse transcribed with random hexamers. The authors amplified TCR beta CDR3 across 54 Vbeta and 13 Jbeta using immunoSEQ multiplex PCR. TCRdb itself ran the immunoSEQ multiplex PCR reads through MiXCR, one entry per CDR3 protein. The table has 130,000 to 150,000 distinct CDR3 sequences, roughly 94% seen once. Healthy donors served as the controls. They were matched for age and sex. Through negative isolation, CD4+ and CD8+ T cells were obtained, while TEMRA cells were enriched using FACS.

The chain combines TRBV14 with TRBJ2-5; 8 bases agree with TRBD1. Sequenced material: CD4+ T cells from PBMCs. The source of this sequence is a human donor in good health. In nucleotides, the CDR3 is TGTGCCAGCAGCCCCCAGGGGGCGCGGGAGACCCAGTACTTC. This gives the protein CASSPQGARETQYF.